The rows below give T cell receptor beta chains drawn from one sample of a study of beta chain features in type 1 diabetes. Profiling relied on immunoSEQ multiplex PCR, and the TCRdb table lists in-frame clones only, not all of them. Found here are around 110,000 clones, about a sixth of them singletons; the top ten hold over 2%. The sample was central memory CD4+ T cells from blood. These receptors were collected from a man between 25 and 39 years old with type 1 diabetes. CDR3s include the opening cysteine and the closing phenylalanine or tryptophan. The order of the fields is J gene, clone size, D gene, V gene, CDR3 DNA, CDR3 protein. D genes are given only for firm matches. Size values are once, few and many counts, or a class for expanded clones, and some rows have none.

j_call: TRBJ2-5
clone_size: few
d_call: -
v_call: TRBV7-9
cdr3_nt: TGTGCCAGCAGCCCGAGCAGGGTGACTGAGACCCAGTACTTC
cdr3_aa: CASSPSRVTETQYF

j_call: TRBJ2-7
clone_size: -
d_call: TRBD1
v_call: TRBV6-5
cdr3_nt: TGTGCCAGCAGTTACACGTCCGGGACAGGGTCATACGAGCAGTACTTC
cdr3_aa: CASSYTSGTGSYEQYF

j_call: TRBJ2-1
clone_size: -
d_call: -
v_call: TRBV29-1
cdr3_nt: TGCAGAGCGACAGGCCTCGGACCCGAGCAGTTCTTC
cdr3_aa: CRATGLGPEQFF

j_call: TRBJ2-5
clone_size: few
d_call: -
v_call: TRBV14
cdr3_nt: TGTGCCAGCAGCCAGGGTTTAGGAGAGACCCAGTACTTC
cdr3_aa: CASSQGLGETQYF

j_call: TRBJ2-3
clone_size: -
d_call: TRBD1
v_call: TRBV5-8
cdr3_nt: TGTGCCAGCAGCTTGGGGACAGGGTCAGATACGCAGTATTTT
cdr3_aa: CASSLGTGSDTQYF

j_call: TRBJ2-3
clone_size: -
d_call: TRBD1
v_call: TRBV11-2
cdr3_nt: TGTGCCAGCAGCTCCCTGAGGGGGCGCGGAGATACGCAGTATTTT
cdr3_aa: CASSSLRGRGDTQYF

j_call: TRBJ2-7
clone_size: few
d_call: TRBD1
v_call: TRBV5-5
cdr3_nt: TGTGCCAGCAGCTTTTCGTCGACAGGGGCAAGCTCCTACGAGCAGTACTTC
cdr3_aa: CASSFSSTGASSYEQYF

j_call: TRBJ2-7
clone_size: -
d_call: TRBD1
v_call: TRBV11-2
cdr3_nt: TGTGCCAGCAGCTTAGACCGGGACAGGGAATACGAGCAGTACTTC
cdr3_aa: CASSLDRDREYEQYF

j_call: TRBJ2-1
clone_size: few
d_call: TRBD2
v_call: TRBV18
cdr3_nt: TGTGCCAGCTCACCCTACGGGGCTAGCGGGGGATACAATGAGCAGTTCTTC
cdr3_aa: CASSPYGASGGYNEQFF

j_call: TRBJ1-2
clone_size: -
d_call: -
v_call: TRBV28
cdr3_nt: TGTGCCAGCAGCTGGGGCGGATGGAACTATGGCTACACCTTC
cdr3_aa: CASSWGGWNYGYTF

j_call: TRBJ2-1
clone_size: -
d_call: -
v_call: TRBV11-3
cdr3_nt: TGTGCCAGCAGCTCGAAAGAGCGCAATGAGCAGTTCTTC
cdr3_aa: CASSSKERNEQFF

j_call: TRBJ2-5
clone_size: many
d_call: -
v_call: TRBV7-9
cdr3_nt: TGTGCCAGCAGCTTCCCTCTTGAGACCCAGTACTTC
cdr3_aa: CASSFPLETQYF

j_call: TRBJ1-4
clone_size: -
d_call: -
v_call: TRBV7-2
cdr3_nt: TGTGCCAGCAGCTTAGCGGGATCTAATGAAAAACTGTTTTTT
cdr3_aa: CASSLAGSNEKLFF

j_call: TRBJ1-2
clone_size: few
d_call: -
v_call: TRBV2
cdr3_nt: TGTGCCAGCAGTCCCGACTGGGATGGCTACACCTTC
cdr3_aa: CASSPDWDGYTF

j_call: TRBJ2-5
clone_size: few
d_call: -
v_call: TRBV18
cdr3_nt: TGTGCCAGCTCACCAAGACAGGAAGAGACCCAGTACTTC
cdr3_aa: CASSPRQEETQYF

j_call: TRBJ2-3
clone_size: -
d_call: TRBD2
v_call: TRBV4-2
cdr3_nt: TGTGCCAGCAGCCACGCCGGGACTAGCGGATTAGGTAGCACAGATACGCAGTATTTT
cdr3_aa: CASSHAGTSGLGSTDTQYF

j_call: TRBJ2-3
clone_size: -
d_call: -
v_call: TRBV5-4
cdr3_nt: TGTGCCAGCAGCCCCGGCGGGACACAAAGCACAGATACGCAGTATTTT
cdr3_aa: CASSPGGTQSTDTQYF

j_call: TRBJ1-5
clone_size: few
d_call: -
v_call: TRBV6-1
cdr3_nt: TGTGCCAGCAGTGTAGGGTTCGATCAGCCCCAGCATTTT
cdr3_aa: CASSVGFDQPQHF

j_call: TRBJ1-5
clone_size: -
d_call: -
v_call: TRBV30
cdr3_nt: TGTGCCTGGAGTCCCCCGGGGGCTAGCAATCAGCCCCAGCATTTT
cdr3_aa: CAWSPPGASNQPQHF

j_call: TRBJ2-7
clone_size: -
d_call: -
v_call: TRBV7-9
cdr3_nt: TGTGCCAGCAGCTTAGCGGTTCCGCGCGAGCAGTACTTC
cdr3_aa: CASSLAVPREQYF

j_call: TRBJ2-3
clone_size: -
d_call: -
v_call: TRBV28
cdr3_nt: TGTGCCTGTTCAGCGACAGGTGGTGGTATGTTCGATACGCAGTATTTT
cdr3_aa: CACSATGGGMFDTQYF

j_call: TRBJ2-3
clone_size: few
d_call: TRBD1
v_call: TRBV5-1
cdr3_nt: TGCGCCAGCAGCACAGGGGAGAGCACAGATACGCAGTATTTT
cdr3_aa: CASSTGESTDTQYF

j_call: TRBJ2-6
clone_size: few
d_call: -
v_call: TRBV27
cdr3_nt: TGTGCCAGCAGTTTATCTCGCCACTCTGGGGCCAACGTCCTGACTTTC
cdr3_aa: CASSLSRHSGANVLTF

j_call: TRBJ2-1
clone_size: few
d_call: TRBD2
v_call: TRBV6-5
cdr3_nt: TGTGCCAGCAGTGCGCGGGGGGGCCTTGAGAATGAGCAGTTCTTC
cdr3_aa: CASSARGGLENEQFF

j_call: TRBJ2-1
clone_size: -
d_call: -
v_call: TRBV30
cdr3_nt: TGTGCCTGGAGTTCATTCCCCCCACACAATGAGCAGTTCTTC
cdr3_aa: CAWSSFPPHNEQFF

j_call: TRBJ2-5
clone_size: -
d_call: TRBD2
v_call: TRBV10-3
cdr3_nt: TGTGCCATCAGTGAGCGAGCGGGGGGGCAAGAGACCCAGTACTTC
cdr3_aa: CAISERAGGQETQYF

j_call: TRBJ1-2
clone_size: -
d_call: TRBD1
v_call: TRBV19
cdr3_nt: TGTGCCAGTAGTAGTATAGGACAGGGCCTCTATGGCTACACCTTC
cdr3_aa: CASSSIGQGLYGYTF

j_call: TRBJ1-4
clone_size: -
d_call: -
v_call: TRBV18
cdr3_nt: TGTGCCAGCTCACCCCGAGGACAGCCTCTCTTTGAAAAACTGTTTTTT
cdr3_aa: CASSPRGQPLFEKLFF

j_call: TRBJ2-7
clone_size: -
d_call: -
v_call: TRBV5-1
cdr3_nt: TGCGCCAGCAAGTTGGGCCTCCAGGGATCCTACGAGCAGTACTTC
cdr3_aa: CASKLGLQGSYEQYF

j_call: TRBJ1-1
clone_size: many
d_call: -
v_call: TRBV18
cdr3_nt: TGTGCCAGCTCACCATCCCAGGAGGACACTGAAGCTTTCTTT
cdr3_aa: CASSPSQEDTEAFF

j_call: TRBJ2-7
clone_size: -
d_call: TRBD1
v_call: TRBV7-2
cdr3_nt: TGTGCCAGCAGCTTAAGGACAGGGGAGGAGCAGTACTTC
cdr3_aa: CASSLRTGEEQYF

j_call: TRBJ1-2
clone_size: few
d_call: -
v_call: TRBV20-1
cdr3_nt: TGCAGTGCTAGCGGCTATGGCTACACCTTC
cdr3_aa: CSASGYGYTF

j_call: TRBJ2-5
clone_size: -
d_call: TRBD2
v_call: TRBV11-2
cdr3_nt: TGTGCCAGCAGCTCTCAATCTAGCGGGGGGCCCGGGTACTTC
cdr3_aa: CASSSQSSGGPGYF

j_call: TRBJ2-7
clone_size: many
d_call: -
v_call: TRBV27
cdr3_nt: TGTGCCAGCAGCCGAAAGGCGGACCCGAATTACGAGCAGTACTTC
cdr3_aa: CASSRKADPNYEQYF

j_call: TRBJ2-4
clone_size: -
d_call: -
v_call: TRBV19
cdr3_nt: TGTGCCAGTGAAGACCCCTACGGACATAGGGCGGGCATTCAGTACTTC
cdr3_aa: CASEDPYGHRAGIQYF

j_call: TRBJ2-7
clone_size: -
d_call: -
v_call: TRBV7-9
cdr3_nt: TGTGCCAGCAGCTCCCGGGTCTCCGGAGACCCGTACTTC
cdr3_aa: CASSSRVSGDPYF

j_call: TRBJ1-4
clone_size: -
d_call: TRBD1
v_call: TRBV7-2
cdr3_nt: TGTGCCAGCAGCTTAGTTCCGAGACAGGGGACCGAAAAACTGTTTTTT
cdr3_aa: CASSLVPRQGTEKLFF

j_call: TRBJ2-3
clone_size: few
d_call: -
v_call: TRBV29-1
cdr3_nt: TGCAGCGTTGAAGATGTGGCACTTAGCACAGATACGCAGTATTTT
cdr3_aa: CSVEDVALSTDTQYF

j_call: TRBJ1-6
clone_size: few
d_call: -
v_call: TRBV30
cdr3_nt: TGTGCCTGGAGTGCGACCCAGGTCTCACCCCTCCACTTT
cdr3_aa: CAWSATQVSPLHF

j_call: TRBJ1-4
clone_size: few
d_call: -
v_call: TRBV7-2
cdr3_nt: TGTGCCAGCAGTACAGGGATCGATGAAAAACTGTTTTTT
cdr3_aa: CASSTGIDEKLFF

j_call: TRBJ1-5
clone_size: -
d_call: -
v_call: TRBV5-6
cdr3_nt: TGTGCCAGCAGTTATACGGACGGAAGCAATCAGCCCCAGCATTTT
cdr3_aa: CASSYTDGSNQPQHF

j_call: TRBJ1-1
clone_size: -
d_call: -
v_call: TRBV5-6
cdr3_nt: TGTGCCAGCAGCTCCCTGGGGGCCCTGAACACTGAAGCTTTCTTT
cdr3_aa: CASSSLGALNTEAFF

j_call: TRBJ1-6
clone_size: -
d_call: -
v_call: TRBV11-2
cdr3_nt: TGTGCCAGCAGCTCCCTAAAGGCTCCGGGGTCACCCCTCCACTTT
cdr3_aa: CASSSLKAPGSPLHF

j_call: TRBJ2-1
clone_size: few
d_call: -
v_call: TRBV7-3
cdr3_nt: TGTGCCAGCAGCTTAATGTGGAACAATGAGCAGTTCTTC
cdr3_aa: CASSLMWNNEQFF

j_call: TRBJ1-2
clone_size: -
d_call: TRBD1
v_call: TRBV30
cdr3_nt: TGTGCCTGGAGTACAGGGGGCGGAAATGGCTACACCTTC
cdr3_aa: CAWSTGGGNGYTF

j_call: TRBJ2-5
clone_size: -
d_call: -
v_call: TRBV5-4
cdr3_nt: TGTGCCAGCAGCGACAAACAGAGTGCTGGGACCCAGTACTTC
cdr3_aa: CASSDKQSAGTQYF

j_call: TRBJ2-5
clone_size: few
d_call: TRBD2
v_call: TRBV7-2
cdr3_nt: TGTGCCAGCGCTACGGGGGGGCTTCAAGAGACCCAGTACTTC
cdr3_aa: CASATGGLQETQYF

j_call: TRBJ2-6
clone_size: -
d_call: -
v_call: TRBV7-9
cdr3_nt: TGTGCCAGCAGCCTAGTGCTCTCTGGGGCCAACGTCCTGACTTTC
cdr3_aa: CASSLVLSGANVLTF

j_call: TRBJ2-3
clone_size: -
d_call: -
v_call: TRBV6-5
cdr3_nt: TGTGCCAGCAGTTACTCGTCGGGGTCTGGCACAGATACGCAGTATTTT
cdr3_aa: CASSYSSGSGTDTQYF

j_call: TRBJ2-3
clone_size: -
d_call: TRBD2
v_call: TRBV7-8
cdr3_nt: TGTGCCAGCAGCTTAGCCATAGCGGGGTACACAGATACGCAGTATTTT
cdr3_aa: CASSLAIAGYTDTQYF

j_call: TRBJ2-5
clone_size: -
d_call: -
v_call: TRBV18
cdr3_nt: TGTGCCAGCTCACCCGTGGGGGGAAGGACACAAGAGACCCAGTACTTC
cdr3_aa: CASSPVGGRTQETQYF

j_call: TRBJ2-2
clone_size: -
d_call: TRBD1
v_call: TRBV9
cdr3_nt: TGTGCCAGCAGCTCCAGACAGGGCGCGAACACCGGGGAGCTGTTTTTT
cdr3_aa: CASSSRQGANTGELFF

j_call: TRBJ2-3
clone_size: few
d_call: -
v_call: TRBV7-2
cdr3_nt: TGTGCCAGCAGCTTAGGGTTTGGGGGCGCAGATACGCAGTATTTT
cdr3_aa: CASSLGFGGADTQYF

j_call: TRBJ2-1
clone_size: many
d_call: TRBD2
v_call: TRBV7-3
cdr3_nt: TGTGCCAGCAGCTCTAGCGGGTTGTCCGCCTACAATGAGCAGTTCTTC
cdr3_aa: CASSSSGLSAYNEQFF

j_call: TRBJ1-2
clone_size: few
d_call: -
v_call: TRBV9
cdr3_nt: TGTGCCAGCAGCGAAACGGCAGGGGTTAATAACTATGGCTACACCTTC
cdr3_aa: CASSETAGVNNYGYTF

j_call: TRBJ1-1
clone_size: -
d_call: -
v_call: TRBV9
cdr3_nt: TGTGCCAGCAGCGTACAGGTGAACACTGAAGCTTTCTTT
cdr3_aa: CASSVQVNTEAFF

j_call: TRBJ1-2
clone_size: -
d_call: TRBD1
v_call: TRBV7-8
cdr3_nt: TGTGCCAGCAGCTTAGCTGGACAGGAACGGGGCTATGGCTACACCTTC
cdr3_aa: CASSLAGQERGYGYTF

j_call: TRBJ2-6
clone_size: medium-sized
d_call: TRBD1
v_call: TRBV7-2
cdr3_nt: TGTGCCAGCAGCTTTGGGACAGGCCGTCACTCTGGGGCCAACGTCCTGACTTTC
cdr3_aa: CASSFGTGRHSGANVLTF

j_call: TRBJ1-2
clone_size: -
d_call: TRBD1
v_call: TRBV13
cdr3_nt: TGTGCCAGCAGCCTGACAGGGGGAGGCTACACCTTC
cdr3_aa: CASSLTGGGYTF